This TCR beta chain was retrieved from a study of cytomegalovirus exposure and HLA in healthy donors. General study findings and limits: With DRB1 most and HLA-C fewest, TCR association rates differed between HLA loci in a later analysis.

CDR3 size: 14 residues. V shed 3 bases and J shed 9 bases, with 12 bases lying between them. The germline CDR1 and CDR2 sequences are KGHSH and LQKENI. Vbeta (60) and Jbeta (13) primers were used in the PCR. The method was immunoSEQ multiplex PCR; TCRdb's version includes in-frame clones alone and lacks a portion of them. The data hold 100,000 to 150,000 clones, with about three quarters observed a single time. Points on this clone: Its antigen is not identified.

The chain recombines TRBV18 with TRBJ1-6; tentatively, D is TRBD1 (6 bases). The sequence was collected from a female donor in good health and CMV-seronegative. Sequenced: PBMCs. The CDR3 protein is CASSPEQGVSPLHF. DNA of the CDR3: TGTGCCAGCTCACCGGAACAGGGAGTTTCACCCCTCCACTTT.